This T cell receptor (beta chain) is from a study of CD8+ T cells in alopecia areata. The treatment is: oral pan-JAK inhibitor, 5-10 mg twice daily. Extraction of RNA preceded its reverse transcription into cDNA, which served as the sequencing template. The protocol was immunoSEQ multiplex PCR, while the TCRdb copy is restricted to in-frame clones and leaves out a portion. The sample includes approximately 140,000 clones, 86% of them seen just once. The CDR3 length is 17 residues. The germline V gene has CDR1 PRHDT and CDR2 FYEKMQ (reference sequence). V dropped 5 bases and J dropped 2; count of bases not matched to a gene: 7. This clone has just a few counts. Its antigen is not known. Overall study findings and caveats: Numerous expanded lesional clones remained in scalp and blood during tofacitinib.

The TCR comes from a human donor with alopecia areata. The chain recombines TRBV13 with TRBJ2-5; TRBD2 agrees at 14 bases. The source was CD8+ T cells sorted from blood, collected at week 4, from a patient treated with tofacitinib. CDR3 residues: CASSTRTSGGPQETQYF. The CDR3 region has the DNA TGTGCCAGCAGCACTCGGACTAGCGGGGGGCCTCAAGAGACCCAGTACTTC.